These T cell receptor beta chains were read from a single sample in a study of Graves' ophthalmopathy and Graves' hyperthyroidism. TCRdb re-called the multiplex PCR reads through MiXCR, storing one row per CDR3 protein. This table holds approximately 410,000 distinct CDR3 sequences, over 15% found once. Material for sequencing was peripheral blood. Source of these receptors: a woman aged 18-29 years with stable Graves' hyperthyroidism. Both conserved end residues are part of each CDR3. D genes are given only for firm matches. Size is stated for part of the rows, as once, few or many counts, or as a class when the clone is expanded.

len	v_gene	j_gene	d_gene	abundance	CDR3nt	CDR3aa
12	TRBV3-1	TRBJ2-4	NA	NA	TGTGCCAGCAGCCAAGGGATATCGTCGAGGTACTTC	CASSQGISSRYF
14	TRBV11-2	TRBJ1-1	NA	many	TGTGCCAGCAGCCCAATAGACAGGATTCTGGGGGCTTTCTTT	CASSPIDRILGAFF
13	TRBV2	TRBJ1-1	TRBD1	many	TGTGCCAGCAGCGCTGACAGGGGCTATGAAGCTTTCTTT	CASSADRGYEAFF
12	TRBV19	TRBJ2-7	NA	many	TGTGCCACCGGGATTTCCTCCTACGAGCAGTACTTC	CATGISSYEQYF
16	TRBV12-3/TRBV12-4	TRBJ1-5	NA	NA	TGTGCCAGCAGTTTAGCGACGGGCTATAGCAATCAGCCCCAGCATTTT	CASSLATGYSNQPQHF
15	TRBV20-1	TRBJ1-1	TRBD1	many	TGCAGTGCTAGACCGGGACAGGGGGTTATCACTGAAGCTTTCTTT	CSARPGQGVITEAFF
17	TRBV5-1	TRBJ1-6	TRBD1	few	TGCGCCAGCAGCTTGTCGCGGGACAGGACATATAATTCACCCCTCCACTTT	CASSLSRDRTYNSPLHF
15	TRBV5-1	TRBJ1-1	NA	many	TGCGCCAGCAGCTTGGATCCCGGCAAGAACACTGAAGCTTTCTTT	CASSLDPGKNTEAFF
15	TRBV28	TRBJ1-1	NA	many	TGTGCCAGCGGTAACGTAGTATCGCTCTCGACTGAAGCTTTCTTT	CASGNVVSLSTEAFF
15	TRBV11-3	TRBJ2-5	TRBD2	many	TGTGCCAGCAGCTTATGGGCGGGGGGTCAAGAGACCCAGCACTTC	CASSLWAGGQETQHF
13	TRBV11-2	TRBJ1-2	NA	many	TGTGCCAGCCGACGGGACAACAACTATGGCTACACCTTC	CASRRDNNYGYTF
18	TRBV5-1	TRBJ1-2	NA	few	TGCGCCAGCAGCTTGGCCCGCCAGGGGTCGGTTCGTCATCATGGCTACACCTTC	CASSLARQGSVRHHGYTF
14	TRBV20-1	TRBJ2-4	TRBD2	many	TGCAGTGCTAAGAGCTTCCGGGACTACAACATTCAGTACTTC	CSAKSFRDYNIQYF
12	TRBV29-1	TRBJ2-7	NA	many	TGCAGCGTGGGGAGGGACACCTACGAGCAGTACTTC	CSVGRDTYEQYF
13	TRBV3-1	TRBJ2-7	NA	many	TGTGCCAGCAGCCAAAGGGGTGGCTACGAGCAGTACTTC	CASSQRGGYEQYF
14	TRBV25-1	TRBJ1-3	NA	many	TGTGCCAGCAGTGAATACGCCTCTGGAAACACCATATATTTT	CASSEYASGNTIYF
13	TRBV27	TRBJ1-5	TRBD1	many	TGTGCCAGCAGTGCAACAGGGGGCCAGCCCCAGCATTTT	CASSATGGQPQHF
14	TRBV6-5	TRBJ1-1	NA	many	TGTGCCACAAGACAGGCAACAATGAACACTGAAGCTTTCTTT	CATRQATMNTEAFF
16	TRBV5-1	TRBJ2-5	TRBD2	few	TGCGCCAGCAGCGGCACCGGGACTAGCGGCCAAGAGACCCAGTACTTC	CASSGTGTSGQETQYF
16	TRBV3-1	TRBJ1-6	NA	many	TGTGCCAGCAGCCCCCATGGCCAGGGGCAGGGTTCACCCCTCCACTTT	CASSPHGQGQGSPLHF
16	TRBV7-2	TRBJ2-5	TRBD2	many	TGTGCCAGCAGCCGGGGGAGCGGGGGGGCCGGTGAGACCCAGTACTTC	CASSRGSGGAGETQYF
16	TRBV7-6	TRBJ2-7	TRBD1	many	TGTGCCAGCAGCTTGGATTCAGGGGGCTTTACCTACGAGCAGTACTTC	CASSLDSGGFTYEQYF